This TCR delta chain was profiled in a study of gamma-delta T cells after stem cell transplantation (dated by TCRdb to about 2016). The library was built by means of RT-PCR. The sample was run on an Illumina MiSeq. Via CATT, TCRdb reprocessed the public reads, and rows with identical DNA were then joined. The sample contains 9,000 to 13,000 delta-chain clones, 1% to 1.5% of them found a single time. Together, the top ten hold under 13% of the sample. A word on this clone: The target of this receptor is not known. This sequence may be a read error, since a much larger clone differs from it by one base. The identical CDR3 is also encoded by other nucleotide sequences in the sample.

From the germline V gene, CDR1 is GEAIGNYY and CDR2 is EKD. The cysteine opens and the phenylalanine closes a CDR3 of 19 amino acids. Only CDR3 DNA is held: 57 bases, read in frame from base 1. The clonotype originates from a human donor. It is not recorded whose cells these are; they may come from a transplant donor. Sequencing was done on a sample of gamma-delta T cells. The chain joins TRDV2 to TRDJ3, and 13 junctional nucleotides match TRDD3. In nucleotide form, the sequence is TGTGCCTGTGACCCCACTGGGGGATACGCATCCTGGGACACCAGACAGATGTTTTTC. This is translated as CACDPTGGYASWDTRQMFF.